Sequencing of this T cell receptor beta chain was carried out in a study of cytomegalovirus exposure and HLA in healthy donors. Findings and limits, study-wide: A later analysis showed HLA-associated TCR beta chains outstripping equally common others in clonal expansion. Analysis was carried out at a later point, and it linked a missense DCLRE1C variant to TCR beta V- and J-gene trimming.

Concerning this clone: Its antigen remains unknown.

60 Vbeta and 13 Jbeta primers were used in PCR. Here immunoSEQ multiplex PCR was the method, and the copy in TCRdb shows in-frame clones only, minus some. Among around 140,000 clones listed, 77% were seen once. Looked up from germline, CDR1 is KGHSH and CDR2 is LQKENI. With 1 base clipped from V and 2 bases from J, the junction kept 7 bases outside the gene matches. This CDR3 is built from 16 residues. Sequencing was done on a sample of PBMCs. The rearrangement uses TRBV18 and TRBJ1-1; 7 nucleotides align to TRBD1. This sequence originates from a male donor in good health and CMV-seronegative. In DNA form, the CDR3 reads TGTGCCAGCTCACCACTCGACAGGGTCGGAAACACTGAAGCTTTCTTT. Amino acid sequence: CASSPLDRVGNTEAFF.